This T cell receptor (beta chain) originates from a study of control samples from healthy donors and cancer patients. Generated by immunoSEQ multiplex PCR, the TCRdb table keeps only in-frame clones and is missing some. The table lists about 250,000 clones, over 70% of them singletons. Per the germline V gene, CDR1 is KGHSH and CDR2 is LQKENI. The CDR3 is made up of 12 amino acids. Trimming pared 5 bases from V and 7 bases from J, leaving 11 bases between. The source material was PBMCs. This chain links TRBV18 with TRBJ1-2; D perhaps matches TRBD1 (6 bases). This receptor was identified in a woman aged 55-69 years with lung cancer. CDR3 in DNA: TGTGCCAGCTCATTGTCGACAGGTGGCTACACCTTC. This translates into CASSLSTGGYTF. Together with reference TRBV18 and TRBJ1-2, the CDR3 gives the full variable domain: NAGVMQNPRHLVRRRGQEARLRCSPMKGHSHVYWYRQLPEEGLKFMVYLQKENIIDESGMPKERFSAEFPKEGPSILRIQQVVRGDSAAYFCASSLSTGGYTFGSGTRLTVV.